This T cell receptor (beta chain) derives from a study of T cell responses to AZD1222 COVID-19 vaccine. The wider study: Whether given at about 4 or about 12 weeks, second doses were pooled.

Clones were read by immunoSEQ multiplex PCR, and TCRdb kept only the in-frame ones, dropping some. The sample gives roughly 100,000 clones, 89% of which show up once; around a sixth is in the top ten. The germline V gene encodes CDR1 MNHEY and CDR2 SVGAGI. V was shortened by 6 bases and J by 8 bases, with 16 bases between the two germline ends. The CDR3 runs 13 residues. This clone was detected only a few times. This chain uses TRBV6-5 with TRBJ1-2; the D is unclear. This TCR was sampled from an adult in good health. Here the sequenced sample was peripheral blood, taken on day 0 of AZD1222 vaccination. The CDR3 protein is CASSTVRKDGYTF. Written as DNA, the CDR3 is TGTGCCAGCAGCACGGTTCGGAAAGACGGCTACACCTTC.